This TCR beta chain was retrieved from a study of blood T cell repertoires in COVID-19. The data were produced by immunoSEQ multiplex PCR, yet TCRdb's version contains in-frame clones alone and is incomplete. The table shows some 200,000 clones, with 86% occurring only once. Trimming shortened V by 0 bases and J by 5 bases, and 2 bases separated the two germline ends. The CDR3 has 12 residues. From germline, CDR1 is LGHNA and CDR2 YSLEER. The chain couples TRBV4-3 to TRBJ2-1; no firm D call. Sequences were obtained from peripheral blood. The sequence was collected from a man between 70 and 80 years old with acute or convalescent COVID-19. The CDR3 nucleotides read TGCGCCAGCAGCCAAGACGACAATGAGCAGTTCTTC. This sequence encodes CASSQDDNEQFF.